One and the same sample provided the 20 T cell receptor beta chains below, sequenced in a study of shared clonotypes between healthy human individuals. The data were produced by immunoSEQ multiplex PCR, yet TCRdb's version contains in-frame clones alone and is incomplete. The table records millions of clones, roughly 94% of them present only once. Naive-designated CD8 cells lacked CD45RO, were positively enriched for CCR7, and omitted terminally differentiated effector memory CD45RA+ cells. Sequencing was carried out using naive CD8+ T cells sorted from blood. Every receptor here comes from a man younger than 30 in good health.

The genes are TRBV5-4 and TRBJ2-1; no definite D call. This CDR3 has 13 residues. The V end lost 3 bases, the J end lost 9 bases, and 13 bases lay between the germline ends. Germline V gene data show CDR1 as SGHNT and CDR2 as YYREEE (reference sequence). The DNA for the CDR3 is TGTGCCAGCAGCTCCCCCAATCCGGGTGAGCAGTTCTTC. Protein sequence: CASSSPNPGEQFF.

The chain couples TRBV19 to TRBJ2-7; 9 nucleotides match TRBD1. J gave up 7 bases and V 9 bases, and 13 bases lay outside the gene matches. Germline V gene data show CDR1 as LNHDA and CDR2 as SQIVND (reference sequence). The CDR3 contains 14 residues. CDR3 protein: CASSQGTGSWEQYF. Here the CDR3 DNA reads TGTGCCAGCAGCCAGGGGACAGGGTCATGGGAGCAGTACTTC.

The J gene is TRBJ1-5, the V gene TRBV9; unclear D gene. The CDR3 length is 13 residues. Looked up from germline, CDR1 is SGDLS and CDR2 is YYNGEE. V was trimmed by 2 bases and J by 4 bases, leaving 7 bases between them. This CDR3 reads CASSVHGNQPQHF. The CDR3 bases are TGTGCCAGCAGCGTCCACGGGAATCAGCCCCAGCATTTT.

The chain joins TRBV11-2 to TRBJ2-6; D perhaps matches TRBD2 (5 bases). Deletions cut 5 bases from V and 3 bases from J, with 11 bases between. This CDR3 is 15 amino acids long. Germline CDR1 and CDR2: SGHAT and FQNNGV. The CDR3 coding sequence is TGTGCCAGCAGCACCTCCCGGGGTGGGGCCAACGTCCTGACTTTC. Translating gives CASSTSRGGANVLTF.

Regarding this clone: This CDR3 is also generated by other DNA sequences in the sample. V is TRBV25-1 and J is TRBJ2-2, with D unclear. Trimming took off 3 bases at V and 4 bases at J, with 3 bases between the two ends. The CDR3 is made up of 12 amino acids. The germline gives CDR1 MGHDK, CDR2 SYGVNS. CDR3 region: CASSEITGELFF. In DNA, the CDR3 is TGTGCCAGCAGTGAGATCACCGGGGAGCTGTTTTTT.

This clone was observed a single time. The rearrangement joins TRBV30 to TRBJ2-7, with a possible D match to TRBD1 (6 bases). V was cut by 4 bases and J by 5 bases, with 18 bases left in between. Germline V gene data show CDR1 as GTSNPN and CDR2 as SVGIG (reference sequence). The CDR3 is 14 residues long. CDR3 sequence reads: CAWTEGAGVNEQYF. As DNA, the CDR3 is TGTGCCTGGACCGAAGGGGCAGGGGTCAACGAGCAGTACTTC.

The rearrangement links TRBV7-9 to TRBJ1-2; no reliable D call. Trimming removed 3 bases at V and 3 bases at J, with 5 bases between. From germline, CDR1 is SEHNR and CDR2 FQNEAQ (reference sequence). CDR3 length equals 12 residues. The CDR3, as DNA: TGTGCCAGCAGCTTTAACGACTATGGCTACACCTTC. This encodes CASSFNDYGYTF. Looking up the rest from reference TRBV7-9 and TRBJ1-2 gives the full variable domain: DTGVSQNPRHKITKRGQNVTFRCDPISEHNRLYWYRQTLGQGPEFLTYFQNEAQLEKSRLLSDRFSAERPKGSFSTLEIQRTEQGDSAMYLCASSFNDYGYTFGSGTRLTVV.

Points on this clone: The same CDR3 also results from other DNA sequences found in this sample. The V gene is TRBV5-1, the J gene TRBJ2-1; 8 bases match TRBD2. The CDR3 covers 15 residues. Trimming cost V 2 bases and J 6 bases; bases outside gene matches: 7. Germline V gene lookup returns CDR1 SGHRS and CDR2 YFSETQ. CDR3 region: CASSFGLAGGNEQFF. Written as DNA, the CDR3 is TGCGCCAGCAGCTTCGGACTAGCAGGCGGCAATGAGCAGTTCTTC.

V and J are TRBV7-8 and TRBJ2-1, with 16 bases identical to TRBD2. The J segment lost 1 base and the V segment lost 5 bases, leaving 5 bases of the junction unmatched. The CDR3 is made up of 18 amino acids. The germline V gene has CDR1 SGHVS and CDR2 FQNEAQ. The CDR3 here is CASSPGLAGGGSYNEQFF. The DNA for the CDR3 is TGTGCCAGCAGCCCGGGACTAGCGGGAGGGGGGTCCTACAATGAGCAGTTCTTC.

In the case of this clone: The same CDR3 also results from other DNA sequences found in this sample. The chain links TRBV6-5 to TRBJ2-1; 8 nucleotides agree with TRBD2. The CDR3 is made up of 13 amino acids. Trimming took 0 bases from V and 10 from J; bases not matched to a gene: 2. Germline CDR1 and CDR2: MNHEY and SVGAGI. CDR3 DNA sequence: TGTGCCAGCAGTTACTCTCCGGGGGGGGAGCAGTTCTTC. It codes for CASSYSPGGEQFF.

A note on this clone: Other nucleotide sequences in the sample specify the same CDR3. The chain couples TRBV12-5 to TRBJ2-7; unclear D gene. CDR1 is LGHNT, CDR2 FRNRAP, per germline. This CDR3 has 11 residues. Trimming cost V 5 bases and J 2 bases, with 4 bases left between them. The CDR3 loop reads CASGLAYEQYF. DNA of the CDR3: TGTGCTAGTGGTCTAGCCTACGAGCAGTACTTC.

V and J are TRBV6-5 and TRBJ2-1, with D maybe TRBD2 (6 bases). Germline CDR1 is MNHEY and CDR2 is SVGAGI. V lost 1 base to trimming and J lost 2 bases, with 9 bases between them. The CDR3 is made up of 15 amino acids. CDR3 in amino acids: CASSYLPGAYNEQFF. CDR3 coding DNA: TGTGCCAGCAGTTACTTACCGGGGGCCTACAATGAGCAGTTCTTC.

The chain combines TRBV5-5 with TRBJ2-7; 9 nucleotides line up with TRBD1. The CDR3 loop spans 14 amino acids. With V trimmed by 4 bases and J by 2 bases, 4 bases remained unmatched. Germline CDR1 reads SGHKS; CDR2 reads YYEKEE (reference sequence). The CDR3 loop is CASSGWTGAYEQYF. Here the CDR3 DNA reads TGTGCCAGCAGCGGCTGGACAGGGGCCTACGAGCAGTACTTC.

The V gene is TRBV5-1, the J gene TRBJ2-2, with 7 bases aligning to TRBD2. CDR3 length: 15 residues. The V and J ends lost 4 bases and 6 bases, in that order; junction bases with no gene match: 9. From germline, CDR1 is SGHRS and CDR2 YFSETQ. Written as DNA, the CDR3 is TGCGCCAGCAGCCTTTATCCGGGAGGTGCCGGGGAGCTGTTTTTT. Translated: CASSLYPGGAGELFF.

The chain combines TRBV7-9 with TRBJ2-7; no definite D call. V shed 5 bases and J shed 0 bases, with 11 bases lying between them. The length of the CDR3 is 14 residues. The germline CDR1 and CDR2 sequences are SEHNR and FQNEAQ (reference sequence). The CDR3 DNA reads TGTGCCAGCAGCCCGGGTTTAGCCTCCTACGAGCAGTACTTC. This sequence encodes CASSPGLASYEQYF.

In nucleotides, the CDR3 is TGTGCCAGCAGCGAGACTAGCGGGGGGCCCGGGTCCTACAATGAGCAGTTCTTC. It is translated as CASSETSGGPGSYNEQFF. This chain joins TRBV9 and TRBJ2-1, with 13 bases lining up with TRBD2. Germline V CDR1 and CDR2: SGDLS, YYNGEE. This CDR3 region has 18 residues. J was trimmed by 1 base and V by 3 bases; bases with no gene match: 7.

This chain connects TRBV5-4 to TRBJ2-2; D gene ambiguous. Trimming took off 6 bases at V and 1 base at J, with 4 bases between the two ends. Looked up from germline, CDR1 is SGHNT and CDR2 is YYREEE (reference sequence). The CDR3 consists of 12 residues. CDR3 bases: TGTGCCAGCACCGTGAACACCGGGGAGCTGTTTTTT. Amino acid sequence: CASTVNTGELFF.

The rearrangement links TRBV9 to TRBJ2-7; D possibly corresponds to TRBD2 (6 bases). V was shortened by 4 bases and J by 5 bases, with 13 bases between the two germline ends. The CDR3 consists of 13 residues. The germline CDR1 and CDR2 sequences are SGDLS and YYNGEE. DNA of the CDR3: TGTGCCAGCAGCCTGACTAGTATCAACGAGCAGTACTTC. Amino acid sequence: CASSLTSINEQYF. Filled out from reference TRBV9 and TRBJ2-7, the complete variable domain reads DSGVTQTPKHLITATGQRVTLRCSPRSGDLSVYWYQQSLDQGLQFLIQYYNGEERAKGNILERFSAQQFPDLHSELNLSSLELGDSALYFCASSLTSINEQYFGPGTRLTVT.

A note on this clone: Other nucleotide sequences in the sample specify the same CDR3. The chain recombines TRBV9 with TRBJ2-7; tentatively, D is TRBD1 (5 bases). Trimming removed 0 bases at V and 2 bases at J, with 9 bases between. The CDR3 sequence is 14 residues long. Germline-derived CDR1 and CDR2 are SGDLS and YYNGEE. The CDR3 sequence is CASSVGGSAYEQYF. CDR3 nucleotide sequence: TGTGCCAGCAGCGTAGGGGGCTCGGCCTACGAGCAGTACTTC.

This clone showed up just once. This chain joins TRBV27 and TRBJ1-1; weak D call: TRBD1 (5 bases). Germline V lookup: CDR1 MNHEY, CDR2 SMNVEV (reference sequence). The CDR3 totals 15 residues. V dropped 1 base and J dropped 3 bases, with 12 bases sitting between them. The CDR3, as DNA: TGTGCCAGCAGTTTATATTCTGGGGCCCACACTGAAGCTTTCTTT. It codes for CASSLYSGAHTEAFF.